The source of this T cell receptor beta chain is a study of Graves' ophthalmopathy and Graves' hyperthyroidism. As concerns this clonotype: Its specificity is not known.

This CDR3 comprises 17 residues. Losses at the gene ends were 5 bases for V and 7 bases for J; bases not matched to a gene: 13. The germline gives CDR1 SGHTA, CDR2 FQGNSA. Amplification of the TCR beta CDR3 regions used RNA transcripts (as template). In the first round, RT-PCR was carried out with HTBI primers, and a multiplex PCR formed the second round. TCRdb called the multiplex PCR reads again in MiXCR, with one record for every CDR3 protein. In the table there are more than 1,000,000 distinct CDR3 sequences, about two fifths of which are singletons. Points from the study as a whole: Blood also held most thyroid clonotypes expanded above 0.001 frequency.

The sequence derives from an adult man with Graves' hyperthyroidism. The sequencing input was peripheral blood or thyroid tissue (not recorded which). J is TRBJ2-7 and V is TRBV7-2, with TRBD2 matching over 14 bases. The CDR3 DNA reads TGTGCCAGCAGCACGCGCCCGACTAGCGGGAGGGCGGGGGAGCAGTACTTC. It encodes CASSTRPTSGRAGEQYF.